This T cell receptor beta chain appears in the sequencing data of a study of shared clonotypes between healthy human individuals. Study-wide context: Plates per donor: three CD4 naive, three CD4 memory, two CD8 naive, one CD8 memory. The study, taken as a whole, reports: Collection of samples was limited to blood; tissue repertoires likely differ.

This clone occurred a few times. Its antigen is undetermined. Donors included only healthy HIV-negative adults lacking recent acute infections or vaccinations. Genomic DNA per cell subset filled all wells of several immunoSEQ plates. Generated by immunoSEQ multiplex PCR, the TCRdb table keeps only in-frame clones and is missing some. The table records about 1 million clones, around four fifths of them present only once. The source material was memory CD4+ T cells sorted from blood. Subset denoted: CD45RA-negative fraction. The receptor's source is a man aged 18 to 29 in good health.

DNA for the CDR3: TGTGCCAGCAGCGTAGATGGCAGGGGAAGCTCACCCCTCCACTTT. It specifies CASSVDGRGSSPLHF. The chain links TRBV9 to TRBJ1-6; D may be TRBD1 (6 bases). This CDR3 has 15 amino acids. V was clipped by 0 bases and J by 10 bases, with 14 bases between them. Germline V gene lookup returns CDR1 SGDLS and CDR2 YYNGEE.